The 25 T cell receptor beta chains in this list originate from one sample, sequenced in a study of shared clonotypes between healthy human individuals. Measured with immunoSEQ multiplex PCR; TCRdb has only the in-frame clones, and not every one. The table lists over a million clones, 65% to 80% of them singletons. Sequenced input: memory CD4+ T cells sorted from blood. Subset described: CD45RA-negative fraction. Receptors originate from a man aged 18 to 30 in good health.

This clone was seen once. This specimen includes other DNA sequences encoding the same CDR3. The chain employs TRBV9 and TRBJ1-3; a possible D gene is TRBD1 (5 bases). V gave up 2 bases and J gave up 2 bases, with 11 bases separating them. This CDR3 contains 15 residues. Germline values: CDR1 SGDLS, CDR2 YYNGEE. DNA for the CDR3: TGTGCCAGCAGCGTGGGGCGGGGTACTGGAAACACCATATATTTT. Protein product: CASSVGRGTGNTIYF. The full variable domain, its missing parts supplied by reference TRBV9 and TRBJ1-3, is DSGVTQTPKHLITATGQRVTLRCSPRSGDLSVYWYQQSLDQGLQFLIQYYNGEERAKGNILERFSAQQFPDLHSELNLSSLELGDSALYFCASSVGRGTGNTIYFGEGSWLTVV.

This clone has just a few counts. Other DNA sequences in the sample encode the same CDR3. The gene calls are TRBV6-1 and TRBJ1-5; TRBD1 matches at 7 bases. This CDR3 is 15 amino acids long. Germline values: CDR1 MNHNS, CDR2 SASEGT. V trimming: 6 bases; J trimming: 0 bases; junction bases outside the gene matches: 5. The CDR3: CASSAEGASNQPQHF. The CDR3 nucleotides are TGTGCCAGCAGCGCCGAGGGGGCTAGCAATCAGCCCCAGCATTTT.

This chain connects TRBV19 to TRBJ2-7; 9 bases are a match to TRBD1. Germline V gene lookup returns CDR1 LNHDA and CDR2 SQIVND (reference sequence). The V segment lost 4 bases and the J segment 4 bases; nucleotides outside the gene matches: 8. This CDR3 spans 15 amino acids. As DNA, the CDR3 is TGTGCCAGTAGTACCCGCCCGGACAGGGGATACGAGCAGTACTTC. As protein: CASSTRPDRGYEQYF.

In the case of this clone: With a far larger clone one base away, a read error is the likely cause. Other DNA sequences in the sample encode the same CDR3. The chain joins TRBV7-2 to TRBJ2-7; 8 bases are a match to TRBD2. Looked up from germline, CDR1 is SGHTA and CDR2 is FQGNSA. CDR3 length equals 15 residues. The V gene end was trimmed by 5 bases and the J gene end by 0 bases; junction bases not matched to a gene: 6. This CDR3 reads CASSTGTSGSYEQYF. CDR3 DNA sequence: TGTGCCAGCAGCACTGGGACTAGTGGCTCCTACGAGCAGTACTTC.

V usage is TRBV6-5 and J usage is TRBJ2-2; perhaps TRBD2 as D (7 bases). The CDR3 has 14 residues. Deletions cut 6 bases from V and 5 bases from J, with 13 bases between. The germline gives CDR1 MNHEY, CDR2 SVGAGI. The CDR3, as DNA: TGTGCCAGCAGGAGGGGGGGGTCGACCGGGGAGCTGTTTTTT. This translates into CASRRGGSTGELFF.

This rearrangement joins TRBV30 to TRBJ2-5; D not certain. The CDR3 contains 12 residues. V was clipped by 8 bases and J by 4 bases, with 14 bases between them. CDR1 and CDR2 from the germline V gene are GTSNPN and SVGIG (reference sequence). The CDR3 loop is CATQRLGETQYF. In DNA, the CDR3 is TGTGCCACTCAGAGGTTGGGAGAGACCCAGTACTTC.

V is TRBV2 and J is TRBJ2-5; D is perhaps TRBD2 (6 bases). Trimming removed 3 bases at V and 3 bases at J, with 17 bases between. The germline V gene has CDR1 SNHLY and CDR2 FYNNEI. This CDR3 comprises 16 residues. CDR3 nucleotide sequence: TGTGCCAGCAGTGATCGGGGGTCGATCGTCGAAGAGACCCAGTACTTC. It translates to CASSDRGSIVEETQYF.

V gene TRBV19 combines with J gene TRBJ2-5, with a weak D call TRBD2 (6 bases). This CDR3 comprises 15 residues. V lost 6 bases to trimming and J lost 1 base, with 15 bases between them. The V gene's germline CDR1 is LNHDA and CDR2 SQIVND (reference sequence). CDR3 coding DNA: TGTGCCAGTAGCACCACCGGGACTCTCCAAGAGACCCAGTACTTC. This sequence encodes CASSTTGTLQETQYF.

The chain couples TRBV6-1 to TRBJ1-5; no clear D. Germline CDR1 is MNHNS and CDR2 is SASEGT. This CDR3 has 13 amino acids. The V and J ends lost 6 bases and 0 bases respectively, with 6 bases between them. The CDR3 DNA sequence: TGTGCCAGCAGACCTGATAGCAATCAGCCCCAGCATTTT. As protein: CASRPDSNQPQHF.

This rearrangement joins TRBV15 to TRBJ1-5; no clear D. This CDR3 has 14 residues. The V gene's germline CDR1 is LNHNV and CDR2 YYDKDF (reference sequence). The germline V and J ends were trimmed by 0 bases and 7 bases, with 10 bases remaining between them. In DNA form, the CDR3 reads TGTGCCACCAGCAGAGATGGGAAGGGCCAGCCCCAGCATTTT. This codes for CATSRDGKGQPQHF.

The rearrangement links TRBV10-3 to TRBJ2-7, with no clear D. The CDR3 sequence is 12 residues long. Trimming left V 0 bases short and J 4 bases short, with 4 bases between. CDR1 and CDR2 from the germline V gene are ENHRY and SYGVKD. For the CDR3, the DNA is TGTGCCATCAGTGAGTCGTGGTACGAGCAGTACTTC. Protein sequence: CAISESWYEQYF.

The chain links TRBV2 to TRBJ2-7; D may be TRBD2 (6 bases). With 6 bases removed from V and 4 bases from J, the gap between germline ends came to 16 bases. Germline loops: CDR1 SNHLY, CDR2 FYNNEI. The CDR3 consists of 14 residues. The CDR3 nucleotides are TGTGCCAGCAGGATGAGGGGAGGCCGTTACGAGCAGTACTTC. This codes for CASRMRGGRYEQYF.

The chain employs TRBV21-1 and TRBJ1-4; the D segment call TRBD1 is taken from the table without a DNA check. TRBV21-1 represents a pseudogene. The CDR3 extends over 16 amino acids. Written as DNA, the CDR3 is TGTGCCAGCAGCAAAGTGAGAGGGGGCGACAACGAAAAACTGTTTTTT. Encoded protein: CASSKVRGGDNEKLFF.

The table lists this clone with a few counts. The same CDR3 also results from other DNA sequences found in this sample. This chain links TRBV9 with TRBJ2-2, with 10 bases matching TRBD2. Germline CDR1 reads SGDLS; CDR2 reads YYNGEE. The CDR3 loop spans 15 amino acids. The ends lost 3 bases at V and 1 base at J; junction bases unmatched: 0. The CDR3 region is CASSASGRNTGELFF. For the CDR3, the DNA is TGTGCCAGCAGCGCTAGCGGGAGGAACACCGGGGAGCTGTTTTTT.

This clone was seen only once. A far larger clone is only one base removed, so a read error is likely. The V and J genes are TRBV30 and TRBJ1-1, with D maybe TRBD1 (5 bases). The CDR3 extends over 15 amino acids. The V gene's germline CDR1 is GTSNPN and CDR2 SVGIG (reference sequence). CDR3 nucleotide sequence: TGTGCCTGGAGTGTATTGTCAGGGATGAACACTGGAGCTTTCTTT. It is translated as CAWSVLSGMNTGAFF.

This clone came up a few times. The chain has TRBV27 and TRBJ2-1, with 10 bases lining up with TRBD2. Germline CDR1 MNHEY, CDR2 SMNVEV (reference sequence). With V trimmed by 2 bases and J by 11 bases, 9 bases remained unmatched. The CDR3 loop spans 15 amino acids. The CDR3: CASSLGVAGGTKQFF. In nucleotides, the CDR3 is TGTGCCAGCAGTTTAGGGGTAGCGGGAGGTACTAAGCAGTTCTTC.

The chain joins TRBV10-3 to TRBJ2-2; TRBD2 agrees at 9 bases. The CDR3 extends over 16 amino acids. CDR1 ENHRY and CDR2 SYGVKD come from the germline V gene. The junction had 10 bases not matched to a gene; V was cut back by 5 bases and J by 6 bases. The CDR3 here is CAISPLAGEGSGELFF. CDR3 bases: TGTGCCATCAGTCCCTTAGCGGGAGAAGGATCCGGGGAGCTGTTTTTT.

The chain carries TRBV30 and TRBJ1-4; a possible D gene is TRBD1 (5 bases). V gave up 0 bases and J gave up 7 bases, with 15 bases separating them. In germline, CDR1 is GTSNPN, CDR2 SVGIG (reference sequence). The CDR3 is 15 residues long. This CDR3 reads CAWSVGGYPGEKLFF. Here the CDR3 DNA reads TGTGCCTGGAGTGTTGGGGGTTACCCCGGTGAAAAACTGTTTTTT. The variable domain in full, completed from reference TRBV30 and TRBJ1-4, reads SQTIHQWPATLVQPVGSPLSLECTVEGTSNPNLYWYRQAAGRGLQLLFYSVGIGQISSEVPQNLSASRPQDRQFILSSKKLLLSDSGFYLCAWSVGGYPGEKLFFGSGTQLSVL.

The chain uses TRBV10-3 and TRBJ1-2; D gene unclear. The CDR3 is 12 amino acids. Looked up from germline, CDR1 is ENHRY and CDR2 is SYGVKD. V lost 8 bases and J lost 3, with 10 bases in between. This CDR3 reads CAIRISDYGYTF. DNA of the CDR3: TGTGCCATCCGAATCTCGGACTATGGCTACACCTTC.

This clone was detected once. CDR3 bases: TGTGCCAGCAGCCAAGGGAGGGGGTGGACTGAAGCTTTCTTT. It is translated as CASSQGRGWTEAFF. The chain links TRBV14 to TRBJ1-1; weak D call: TRBD1 (6 bases). CDR3 length: 14 residues. Germline loops: CDR1 SGHDN, CDR2 FVKESK. V was clipped by 1 base and J by 5 bases, with 11 bases between them.

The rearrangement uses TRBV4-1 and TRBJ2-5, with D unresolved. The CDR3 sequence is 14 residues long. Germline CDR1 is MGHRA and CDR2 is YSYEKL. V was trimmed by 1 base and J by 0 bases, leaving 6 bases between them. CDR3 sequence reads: CASSQVGHQETQYF. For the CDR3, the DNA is TGCGCCAGCAGCCAAGTAGGGCACCAAGAGACCCAGTACTTC.

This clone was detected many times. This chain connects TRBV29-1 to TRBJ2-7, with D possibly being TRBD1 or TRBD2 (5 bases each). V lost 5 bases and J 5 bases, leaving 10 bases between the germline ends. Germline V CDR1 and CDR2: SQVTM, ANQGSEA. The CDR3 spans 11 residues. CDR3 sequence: CSVKRGDEQYF. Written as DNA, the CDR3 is TGCAGCGTTAAAAGGGGAGACGAGCAGTACTTC.

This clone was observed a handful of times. The CDR3 loop is CASSLDRLSTLHF. The DNA of the CDR3 is TGTGCCAGCAGCTTAGACAGGCTTTCGACCCTCCACTTT. This chain connects TRBV7-9 to TRBJ1-6, with D maybe TRBD1 (5 bases). The germline V gene has CDR1 SEHNR and CDR2 FQNEAQ (reference sequence). V gave up 1 base and J gave up 14 bases, with 12 bases separating them. There are 13 residues in the CDR3.

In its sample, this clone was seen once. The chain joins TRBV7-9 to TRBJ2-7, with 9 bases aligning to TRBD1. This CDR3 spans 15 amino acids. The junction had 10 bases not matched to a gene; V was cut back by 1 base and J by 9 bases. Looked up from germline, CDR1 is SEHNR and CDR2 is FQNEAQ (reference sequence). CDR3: CASSLGGTGTNRQYF. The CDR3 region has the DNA TGTGCCAGCAGCTTAGGCGGGACAGGGACGAACAGGCAGTACTTC.

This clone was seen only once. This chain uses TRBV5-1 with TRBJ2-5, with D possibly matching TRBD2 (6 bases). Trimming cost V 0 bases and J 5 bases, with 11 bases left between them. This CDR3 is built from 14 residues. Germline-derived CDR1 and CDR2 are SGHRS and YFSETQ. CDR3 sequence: CASSLAPTRETQYF. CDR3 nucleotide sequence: TGCGCCAGCAGCTTGGCCCCGACTAGGGAGACCCAGTACTTC.